The clone carrying this T cell receptor beta chain was counted only a few times. Its cognate antigen is unknown. This record comes from a study of response to subunit inactivated influenza vaccine. The trim removed 5 bases at V and 0 bases at J, leaving 7 bases unmatched. This CDR3 comprises 15 residues. Per germline, CDR1 DFQATT and CDR2 SNEGSKA (reference sequence). TCRdb ran MiXCR on the RT-PCR reads and lists one entry per CDR3 protein. This table holds about 830,000 distinct CDR3 sequences, around 18% found once. General study findings and limits: A suggestion made by the authors is that each seasonal influenza vaccination recruits few new T cells.

The chain combines TRBV20-1 with TRBJ1-5, with 7 bases lining up with TRBD1. The sample here was PBMCs from blood, taken roughly 5 days after vaccination. The TCR originated in a man aged 45-65 years who received an inactivated influenza vaccine. The CDR3 spells CSASGTDYSNQPQHF. Written as DNA, the CDR3 is TGCAGTGCTTCCGGGACAGATTATAGCAATCAGCCCCAGCATTTT.